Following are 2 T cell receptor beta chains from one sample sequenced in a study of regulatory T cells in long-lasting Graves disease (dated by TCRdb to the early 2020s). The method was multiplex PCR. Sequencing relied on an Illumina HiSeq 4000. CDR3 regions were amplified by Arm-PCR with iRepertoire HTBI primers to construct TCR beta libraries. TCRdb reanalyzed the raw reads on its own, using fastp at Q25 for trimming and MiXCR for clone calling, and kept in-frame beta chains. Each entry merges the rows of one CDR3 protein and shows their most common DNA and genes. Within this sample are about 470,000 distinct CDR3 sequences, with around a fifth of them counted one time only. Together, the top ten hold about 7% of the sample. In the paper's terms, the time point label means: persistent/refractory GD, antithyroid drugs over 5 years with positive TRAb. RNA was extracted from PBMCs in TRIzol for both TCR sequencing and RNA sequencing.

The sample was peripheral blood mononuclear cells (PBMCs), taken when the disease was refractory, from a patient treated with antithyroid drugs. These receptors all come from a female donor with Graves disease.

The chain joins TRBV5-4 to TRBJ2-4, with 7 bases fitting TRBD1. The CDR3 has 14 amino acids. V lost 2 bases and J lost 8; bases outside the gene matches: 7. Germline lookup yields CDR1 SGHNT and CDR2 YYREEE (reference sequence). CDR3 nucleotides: TGTGCCAGCAGCTTAACGACAGGGAGAGACATTCAGTACTTC. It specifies CASSLTTGRDIQYF.

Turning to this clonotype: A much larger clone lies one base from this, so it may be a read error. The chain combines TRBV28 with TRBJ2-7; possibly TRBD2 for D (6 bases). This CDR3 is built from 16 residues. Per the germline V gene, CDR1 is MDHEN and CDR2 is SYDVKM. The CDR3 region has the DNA TGTGCCAGCAGTTTCGGGCGCTGGGGCGGGAAGGTCGAGCAGTGCTTC. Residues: CASSFGRWGGKVEQCF.